The sequence of this T cell receptor (beta chain) was determined in a study of CD8 T cells in ankylosing spondylitis. This clonotype was counted many times. Making use of molecular barcodes, quantitative 5'-RACE generated TCR beta libraries. TCRdb ran MiXCR on the 5' RACE reads and lists one entry per CDR3 protein. There are some 300,000 distinct CDR3 sequences in the sample; around 21% occur only once, and about 3.5% lies in the top ten. V was shortened by 4 bases and J by 4 bases, with 14 bases between the two germline ends. CDR1 and CDR2 from the germline V gene are SGHTA and FQGNSA. The CDR3 sequence is 15 residues long.

This clonotype was sampled from a female donor with ankylosing spondylitis or in good health (not recorded which). The chain uses TRBV7-2 and TRBJ2-1; D is uncertain. Sample: blood, either unsorted or a sorted T cell fraction (not recorded which). Here the CDR3 reads CASSSVTGWYNEQFF. As DNA, the CDR3 is TGTGCCAGCAGCTCGGTTACCGGTTGGTACAATGAGCAGTTCTTC.